A selection of T cell receptor beta chains follows, all from one sample in a study. TCRdb reprocessed the reads with MiXCR, giving one entry per CDR3 protein. There are about 15,000 distinct CDR3 sequences in the sample; 30% to 40% occur only once, and about 16% lies in the top ten. Sequenced input: blood. The receptors derive from a human donor. The CDR3 runs from the conserved cysteine through the conserved F or W. D genes are given only for firm matches. The size entry is marked missing in some rows and otherwise reads once, few, many or a size class.

v_call,j_call,clone_size,d_call,cdr3_nt,cdr3_aa
TRBV29-1,TRBJ1-1,.,.,TGCAGCGTTGAACTACCAGGGATGAACACTGAAGCTTTCTTT,CSVELPGMNTEAFF
TRBV18,TRBJ2-7,.,.,TGTGCCAGCTCACCACCGGGAACCTACGAGCAGTACTTC,CASSPPGTYEQYF
TRBV20-1,TRBJ2-1,.,.,TGCAGTGCTAGACCGACAGAGAACACCGGGGAGCAGTTCTTC,CSARPTENTGEQFF
TRBV7-8,TRBJ1-3,medium-sized,.,TGTGCCAGCAGCTTATACACATCTGGAAACACCATATATTTT,CASSLYTSGNTIYF
TRBV18,TRBJ2-3,medium-sized,.,TGTGCCAGCTCACCGGGACGCGGGAGCACAGATACGCAGTATTTT,CASSPGRGSTDTQYF
TRBV4-3,TRBJ1-1,.,.,TGCGCCAGCAGCCAAGAAAGAGGGGGGACTGAAGCTTTCTTT,CASSQERGGTEAFF
TRBV20-1,TRBJ2-3,.,.,TGCAGTGCCCCCGGAGGGAAGTATCCAGATACGCAGTATTTT,CSAPGGKYPDTQYF
TRBV29-1,TRBJ2-1,.,TRBD2,TGCAGCGCTGGTGGGGTACTAGCGAACTACAATGAGCAGTTCTTC,CSAGGVLANYNEQFF
TRBV28,TRBJ2-2,.,.,TGTGCCAGCAGTAGCAGCAGTTCGATAAGCGGCCGCCATGGAGGGTCGCTGTTTTTT,CASSSSSSISGRHGGSLFF
TRBV4-3,TRBJ2-1,many,TRBD2,TGCGCCAGCAGCCCCCTGGGGCTAGCGGAGGCTTACAATGAGCAGTTCTTC,CASSPLGLAEAYNEQFF
TRBV18,TRBJ2-5,.,TRBD2,TGTACCAGCTCACCGGACGGGAGGGCCGTCTTTCCCTTCCAAGAGACCCAGTACTTC,CTSSPDGRAVFPFQETQYF
TRBV29-1,TRBJ2-4,.,TRBD1,TGCAGCGATACGGGACAGGGCCTTAACATTCAGTACTTC,CSDTGQGLNIQYF
TRBV4-3,TRBJ2-3,medium-sized,TRBD2,TGCGCCAGCAGCCAAATGCGTAGCGGGAGGAGTGATGGGACAGATACGCAGTATTTT,CASSQMRSGRSDGTDTQYF
TRBV5-5,TRBJ2-1,many,.,TGTGCCAGCAGCTTCGGTCTTGGGAATGAGCAGTTCTTC,CASSFGLGNEQFF
TRBV7-6,TRBJ2-7,.,TRBD2,TGTGCCAGCAGCTCCGCTAGCGGATACAATGAGCAGTACTTC,CASSSASGYNEQYF
TRBV29-1,TRBJ2-5,many,.,TGCAGCGTCCCCCCGCCACTAGCCCGGCCTGCACAAGAGACCCAGTACTTC,CSVPPPLARPAQETQYF
TRBV18,TRBJ2-1,many,TRBD2,TGTGCCAGCTCACCACCTAGCGGGAGGAGGGATGAGCAGTTCTTC,CASSPPSGRRDEQFF
TRBV29-1,TRBJ2-7,many,TRBD1,TGCAGCGTTTCGGTAGGGACAGGGAGTTCCGAGCAGTACTTC,CSVSVGTGSSEQYF
TRBV18,TRBJ2-1,many,TRBD2,TGTGCCAGCTCACTCCTAGCGGGAGAGAGGCTTGAGCAGTTCTTC,CASSLLAGERLEQFF
TRBV14,TRBJ2-7,many,TRBD2,TGTGCCAGCAGCCAAACGCCTAGCGGGGGTTACGCGCAGTACTTC,CASSQTPSGGYAQYF
TRBV6-5,TRBJ2-3,.,.,TGTGCCAGCGTTATACCCACAGATACGCAGTATTTT,CASVIPTDTQYF
TRBV29-1,TRBJ2-3,many,.,TGCAGCGTCGTCGGGGGAAGCACAGATACGCAGTATTTT,CSVVGGSTDTQYF
TRBV29-1,TRBJ2-6,many,TRBD2,TGCAGCGTCGGGAGGCTCCCCTCTGGGGCCAACGTCCTGACTTTC,CSVGRLPSGANVLTF
TRBV18,TRBJ1-2,few,.,TGTGCCAGCTCACCGCCAGGGATTTATGGCTACACCTTC,CASSPPGIYGYTF
TRBV20-1,TRBJ2-7,.,TRBD1,TGCAGTGCTAGTGGGACAGGGAGCTCCTACGAGCAGTACTTC,CSASGTGSSYEQYF
TRBV29-1,TRBJ2-7,medium-sized,TRBD1,TGCAGCGTTGAAGATTTTTGGACAGGAGGAACCTACGAGCAGTACTTC,CSVEDFWTGGTYEQYF
TRBV30,TRBJ2-7,.,TRBD2,TGTGCCTGGAGTGGGCTAGCGGGAGACGTTGACGAGCAGTACTTC,CAWSGLAGDVDEQYF
TRBV20-1,TRBJ2-7,few,TRBD2,TGCAGTGCTAACCCTTCCGGGACTAGCGGGAGATACGAGCAGTACTTC,CSANPSGTSGRYEQYF
TRBV5-1,TRBJ2-2,.,.,TGCGCCAGCAGCGAACAGGGGGAGCTGTTTTTT,CASSEQGELFF
TRBV4-2,TRBJ2-1,medium-sized,.,TGTGCCAGCAGCCTCAGCCCCTTAGCGGCAACCTACAATGAGCAGTTCTTC,CASSLSPLAATYNEQFF
TRBV4-2,TRBJ1-4,medium-sized,.,TGTGCCAGCAGCCAGGGGCGGCTAAATGAAAAACTGTTTTTT,CASSQGRLNEKLFF
TRBV10-3,TRBJ2-2,few,TRBD1,TGTGCCATCAGTGGGACAGGGGCACGCACCGGGGAGCTGTTTTTT,CAISGTGARTGELFF
TRBV4-3,TRBJ2-6,many,TRBD1,TGCGCCAGCAGCCAAGAATCGGGACAGGGGGCCGTCTCTGGGGCCAACGTCCTGACTTTC,CASSQESGQGAVSGANVLTF
TRBV4-3,TRBJ1-4,many,.,TGCGCCAGCAGCCAAGGCCTTGGAGCTTATGAAAAACTGTTTTTT,CASSQGLGAYEKLFF
TRBV20-1,TRBJ1-6,many,TRBD1,TGCAGTGCTAGATCGTGGACAGGGACCATCAATTCACCCCTCCACTTT,CSARSWTGTINSPLHF
TRBV4-1,TRBJ1-3,once,.,TGCGCCAGCAGCCAAGATCGATTGGGAAACACCATATATTTT,CASSQDRLGNTIYF
TRBV18,TRBJ2-6,many,TRBD1,TGTGCCAGCTCACCGGACAGGCAGTCTGGGGCCAACGTCCTGACTTTC,CASSPDRQSGANVLTF
TRBV29-1,TRBJ1-6,medium-sized,TRBD1,TGCAGCGTTGGGGACAGGGGAAATTCACCCCTCCACTTT,CSVGDRGNSPLHF
TRBV4-3,TRBJ2-7,medium-sized,.,TGCGCCAGCAGCCAAGAACCTACCGGGACCGGGCGGAACGAGCAGTACTTC,CASSQEPTGTGRNEQYF
TRBV29-1,TRBJ1-1,many,.,TGCAGCGTTCCTCCGCGGGCAGGGGTACGAACTGAAGCTTTCTTT,CSVPPRAGVRTEAFF
TRBV4-3,TRBJ1-2,.,TRBD1,TGCGCCAGCAGCCAAGCAGACAGGGTAGGCCACACCTTC,CASSQADRVGHTF
TRBV4-3,TRBJ2-1,many,TRBD2,TGCGCCAGCAGCCAAGATGTACTAGCGGGACCCGGACGGATGAATGAGCAGTTCTTC,CASSQDVLAGPGRMNEQFF
TRBV30,TRBJ2-1,.,TRBD2,TGTGCCTGGAGTGTTAGTTTCGGGACTAGCGGGAACAATGAGCAGTTCTTC,CAWSVSFGTSGNNEQFF
TRBV4-3,TRBJ2-4,medium-sized,TRBD1,TGCGCCAGCAGCCATGCCTCGACAGGGTCGTTAAACATTCAGTACTTC,CASSHASTGSLNIQYF
TRBV18,TRBJ2-1,many,TRBD1,TGTGCCAGCTCACCACCGAGGGGGCCGGTCGGAAATGAGCAGTTCTTC,CASSPPRGPVGNEQFF
TRBV29-1,TRBJ1-1,.,TRBD1,TGCAGCGTTGGGACAGGGATCACTGAAGCTTTCTTT,CSVGTGITEAFF
TRBV4-2,TRBJ1-1,many,TRBD1,TGTGCCAGCAGCCAAGGGGGACAGTTGAACACTGAAGCTTTCTTT,CASSQGGQLNTEAFF
TRBV4-2,TRBJ1-6,.,.,TGTGCCAGCAGCCCTACGGTTCCCTTTGGGCCAGGGTCCCTTGTTAGCAATCAGCCCCTCCACTTT,CASSPTVPFGPGSLVSNQPLHF
TRBV7-2,TRBJ2-1,medium-sized,.,TGTGCCAGCAGCTCCCTCAATGAGCAGTTCTTC,CASSSLNEQFF
TRBV4-2,TRBJ1-2,.,TRBD1,TGTGCCAGCAGCCCCTTGACCGGGACAGGGGCAAACTATGGCTACACCTTC,CASSPLTGTGANYGYTF
TRBV29-1,TRBJ2-1,many,.,TGCAGCGTTGAAGTGCAAGCGTCCTACAATGAGCAGTTCTTC,CSVEVQASYNEQFF
TRBV6-1,TRBJ2-7,.,TRBD2,TGTGCCAGCGTTGAAGGCGGGAGCTCCTACGAGCAGTACTTC,CASVEGGSSYEQYF